Presented here are 26 T cell receptor beta chains from one specimen sequenced in a study of regulatory T cells in long-lasting Graves disease. Sequencing libraries for TCR beta were prepared with iRepertoire HTBI primers and Arm-PCR of CDR3 regions. TCRdb ran MiXCR on the multiplex PCR reads and lists one entry per CDR3 protein. The sample lists fewer than 650,000 distinct CDR3 sequences, 15% to 20% seen once, with 12% in the top ten. The time point is: newly diagnosed GD, antithyroid drugs for less than 3 months. Extracted PBMC RNA gave rise to the TCR library. Another study also made use of these data, one on T cells in Graves' hyperthyroidism and ophthalmopathy.

Sequencing used peripheral blood mononuclear cells (PBMCs), obtained at new diagnosis, from a patient treated with antithyroid drugs. All receptors derive from a man aged 18 to 29 with Graves disease.

J is TRBJ1-2 and V is TRBV5-1; the match to TRBD1 covers 7 bases. The germline V gene has CDR1 SGHRS and CDR2 YFSETQ. CDR3 length: 18 residues. The V gene end was trimmed by 3 bases and the J gene end by 0 bases; junction bases not matched to a gene: 14. The CDR3 loop reads CASSSPSDRSLSNYGYTF. The CDR3 DNA sequence: TGCGCCAGCAGCTCGCCATCGGACAGGAGCCTATCTAACTATGGCTACACCTTC.

The chain has TRBV20-1 and TRBJ2-7; D might be TRBD2 (6 bases). Germline CDR1 DFQATT, CDR2 SNEGSKA (reference sequence). This CDR3 is 14 amino acids long. The V end was cut by 6 bases, the J end by 3 bases, with 18 bases between. The CDR3 DNA reads TGCAGTGCCCCCCATTCCGGCGGGATCTACGAGCAGTACTTC. Translation: CSAPHSGGIYEQYF.

A few counts support this clonotype. This chain joins TRBV6-1 and TRBJ1-6, with unresolved D. Germline V CDR1 and CDR2: MNHNS, SASEGT. Trimming shortened V by 6 bases and J by 9 bases, and 15 bases separated the two germline ends. This CDR3 has 14 residues. CDR3 sequence: CASRPLLRPSPLHF. The CDR3 DNA is TGTGCCAGCAGGCCCCTTTTACGGCCTTCACCCCTCCACTTT.

This clonotype showed up many times. The chain is built from TRBV20-1 and TRBJ2-7; D ambiguous. Per germline, CDR1 DFQATT and CDR2 SNEGSKA (reference sequence). The CDR3 has 15 amino acids. V lost 0 bases to trimming and J lost 2 bases, with 14 bases between them. The CDR3 is CSARDGSLGTYEQYF. CDR3 DNA sequence: TGCAGTGCTAGAGATGGCTCCTTAGGGACCTACGAGCAGTACTTC.

This clonotype has just a few counts. This chain links TRBV9 with TRBJ2-2; D is perhaps TRBD1 or TRBD2 (5 bases each). The germline gives CDR1 SGDLS, CDR2 YYNGEE. The V and J ends lost 0 bases and 6 bases respectively, with 9 bases between them. This CDR3 has 14 residues. The CDR3 region is CASSVGQGPGELFF. The CDR3 bases are TGTGCCAGCAGCGTAGGGCAGGGACCCGGGGAGCTGTTTTTT.

This clonotype was detected ten times or more. This chain connects TRBV3-1 to TRBJ2-4, with a possible D match to TRBD2 (6 bases). The germline CDR1 and CDR2 sequences are LGHDT and YNNKEL (reference sequence). V lost 4 bases and J lost 8, with 15 bases in between. This CDR3 has 14 amino acids. Here the CDR3 reads CASSLRLDLDIQYF. In nucleotides, the CDR3 is TGTGCCAGCAGCCTCCGACTAGATTTGGACATTCAGTACTTC. The whole variable domain, remainder taken from reference TRBV3-1 and TRBJ2-4, is DTAVSQTPKYLVTQMGNDKSIKCEQNLGHDTMYWYKQDSKKFLKIMFSYNNKELIINETVPNRFSPKSPDKAHLNLHINSLELGDSAVYFCASSLRLDLDIQYFGAGTRLSVL.

At least ten counts were recorded for this clonotype. The chain couples TRBV10-1 to TRBJ2-7; 9 positions match TRBD2. The CDR3 has 15 amino acids. The V segment lost 2 bases and the J segment 0 bases; nucleotides outside the gene matches: 2. Germline V gives CDR1 WNHNN, CDR2 SYGVQD (reference sequence). The CDR3 DNA reads as TGCGCCAGCAGTGAGGGACTAGCGAACTCCTACGAGCAGTACTTC. Amino acids: CASSEGLANSYEQYF.

This clonotype was observed at least ten times. CDR3 coding DNA: TGTGCCAGCAGGACCGGGGGCCACGAGCAGTACTTC. It translates to CASRTGGHEQYF. The chain combines TRBV2 with TRBJ2-7, with D perhaps TRBD1 or TRBD2 (6 bases each). The CDR3 length is 12 residues. In germline, CDR1 is SNHLY, CDR2 FYNNEI. Trimming removed 6 bases at V and 5 bases at J, with 11 bases between.

This clonotype was recorded at least ten times. This chain uses TRBV6-2 or TRBV6-3 with TRBJ1-2; 9 nucleotides line up with TRBD1. Germline values: CDR1 MNHEY, CDR2 SVGEGT. V dropped 5 bases and J dropped 8; count of bases not matched to a gene: 3. This CDR3 comprises 12 residues. The CDR3 sequence is CASSNRGQGYTF. In DNA form, the CDR3 reads TGTGCCAGCAGTAACAGGGGGCAAGGCTACACCTTC.

This chain links TRBV18 with TRBJ1-4; no definite D call. The V and J ends lost 3 bases and 7 bases respectively, with 18 bases between them. This CDR3 has 16 residues. The V gene's germline CDR1 is KGHSH and CDR2 LQKENI. CDR3: CASSPYVAGVIEKLFF. The CDR3, as DNA: TGTGCCAGCTCACCTTACGTTGCCGGGGTTATTGAAAAACTGTTTTTT.

In this sample, this clonotype turned up many times. The V gene is TRBV5-6, the J gene TRBJ2-3, with 9 bases that match TRBD1. CDR3 length: 14 amino acids. Looked up from germline, CDR1 is SGHDT and CDR2 is YYEEEE. The ends lost 1 base at V and 4 bases at J; junction bases unmatched: 1. The CDR3 protein is CASSLTGGADTQYF. The CDR3 DNA is TGTGCCAGCAGCTTGACAGGGGGCGCAGATACGCAGTATTTT.

This clonotype was seen more than once but under ten times. The germline gene is not matched at one end of the junction; a read error may be the cause. The chain carries TRBV10-2 and TRBJ1-2; D is possibly TRBD1 (5 bases). The CDR3 consists of 14 residues. Germline CDR1 reads WSHSY; CDR2 reads SAAADI. CDR3: CASSYSGGDYGYTF. Written as DNA, the CDR3 is TGTGCCAGCAGTTACTCGGGGGGTGACTATGGCTACACCTTC.

This clonotype was detected only a few times. The V gene is TRBV6-5, the J gene TRBJ2-3; a possible D gene is TRBD2 (5 bases). The assigned J gene may be wrong: the sequence end matches TRBJ2-5 better. Germline V lookup: CDR1 MNHEY, CDR2 SVGAGI. The CDR3 is 13 amino acids. The CDR3 is CASSYQLGETQYF. CDR3 coding DNA: TGTGCCAGCAGTTACCAACTAGGAGAGACCCAGTACTTC.

This clonotype was counted a few times. This sequence joins TRBV7-8 and TRBJ2-5; unclear D gene. The CDR3 runs 13 residues. The germline CDR1 and CDR2 sequences are SGHVS and FQNEAQ. Trimming removed 1 base from V and 5 bases from J, with 8 bases in between. The CDR3 here is CASSLVETETQYF. Here the CDR3 DNA reads TGTGCCAGCAGCTTAGTTGAAACCGAGACCCAGTACTTC. The entire variable domain, with the rest obtained from reference TRBV7-8 and TRBJ2-5, is as follows: GAGVSQSPRYKVAKRGQDVALRCDPISGHVSLFWYQQALGQGPEFLTYFQNEAQLDKSGLPSDRFFAERPEGSVSTLKIQRTQQEDSAVYLCASSLVETETQYFGPGTRLLVL.

A few counts support this clonotype. The chain carries TRBV5-8 and TRBJ1-4; 7 nucleotides agree with TRBD1. The CDR3 spans 15 residues. Looked up from germline, CDR1 is SGHTS and CDR2 is YDEGEE. Trimming took 6 bases from V and 0 from J; bases not matched to a gene: 5. CDR3 bases: TGTGCCAGCAACCCAGGGACAGCAACTAATGAAAAACTGTTTTTT. This codes for CASNPGTATNEKLFF.

The CDR3 region has the DNA TGTGCCAGCAGCGTCCCGGACAGGATGGATACGCAGTATTTT. Its protein product is CASSVPDRMDTQYF. The J gene is TRBJ2-3, the V gene TRBV9, with 7 bases lining up with TRBD1. Trimming at V came to 2 bases and at J to 6 bases, leaving 6 bases not matched to a gene. Per germline, CDR1 SGDLS and CDR2 YYNGEE. The CDR3 runs to 14 residues.

The chain links TRBV3-1 to TRBJ2-5; perhaps TRBD2 as D (7 bases). The germline CDR1 and CDR2 sequences are LGHDT and YNNKEL (reference sequence). Trimming pared 4 bases from V and 0 bases from J, leaving 21 bases between. The CDR3 spans 18 residues. This chain's CDR3 is CASSRRRGARVYQETQYF. In DNA, the CDR3 is TGTGCCAGCAGCCGCCGTCGGGGGGCGCGGGTCTACCAAGAGACCCAGTACTTC.

The sample holds many counts of this clonotype. The V gene is TRBV7-9, the J gene TRBJ2-7; 9 bases line up with TRBD2. Germline V CDR1 and CDR2: SEHNR, FQNEAQ (reference sequence). The V segment lost 1 base and the J segment 6 bases; nucleotides outside the gene matches: 7. The CDR3 runs 15 residues. The CDR3 DNA sequence: TGTGCCAGCAGCTTAGTACCGGGACTAGCTTCCGAGCAGTACTTC. Its protein product is CASSLVPGLASEQYF.

This clonotype turned up a few times. The chain carries TRBV29-1 and TRBJ2-3; TRBD2 matches at 9 bases. The length of the CDR3 is 14 residues. The germline gives CDR1 SQVTM, CDR2 ANQGSEA. The V gene end was trimmed by 7 bases and the J gene end by 2 bases; junction bases not matched to a gene: 7. The CDR3 here is CSAVLAGATDTQYF. The CDR3 nucleotides read TGCAGCGCCGTGTTAGCGGGGGCCACAGATACGCAGTATTTT.

The chain carries TRBV6-5 and TRBJ2-3; 9 bases map to TRBD2. J was trimmed by 0 bases and V by 4 bases; bases with no gene match: 8. This CDR3 comprises 17 residues. Germline V CDR1 and CDR2: MNHEY, SVGAGI. DNA of the CDR3: TGTGCCAGCAGTTCGGCGGGGGGGACAATGAGCACAGATACGCAGTATTTT. It encodes CASSSAGGTMSTDTQYF.

This clonotype was counted between two and nine times. This chain joins TRBV7-2 and TRBJ2-1; D might be TRBD1 (6 bases). CDR3 size: 15 residues. Trimming pared 0 bases from V and 3 bases from J, leaving 9 bases between. CDR1 SGHTA and CDR2 FQGNSA come from the germline V gene. The CDR3 coding sequence is TGTGCCAGCAGCTTAGCGCAGGACAGCTACAATGAGCAGTTCTTC. Protein: CASSLAQDSYNEQFF.

This clonotype was seen repeatedly, ten times or more. The chain employs TRBV11-2 and TRBJ1-4; 7 bases fit TRBD1. The germline CDR1 and CDR2 sequences are SGHAT and FQNNGV. Trimming removed 3 bases from V and 0 bases from J; junction bases left unmatched: 4. The length of the CDR3 is 16 residues. In DNA, the CDR3 is TGTGCCAGCAGCTTGGGACAGTTTGCAACTAATGAAAAACTGTTTTTT. Translating it yields CASSLGQFATNEKLFF.

The CDR3 sequence is CASRMGTGLEQYF. Here the CDR3 DNA reads TGCGCCAGCAGGATGGGGACAGGCCTAGAGCAGTACTTC. The V and J genes are TRBV5-1 and TRBJ2-7; 8 bases fit TRBD1. Unmatched junction bases numbered 8, after V lost 5 bases and J lost 7 bases. CDR3 length: 13 amino acids. CDR1 and CDR2 (germline): SGHRS, YFSETQ.

Many counts were recorded for this clonotype. The J gene is TRBJ2-3, the V gene TRBV6-2 or TRBV6-3; the match to TRBD2 covers 10 bases. V dropped 8 bases and J dropped 2; count of bases not matched to a gene: 13. Germline CDR1 MNHEY, CDR2 SVGEGT. The CDR3 totals 17 residues. Written as DNA, the CDR3 is TGTGCCAGCGCCCTCGGACTAGCGGCACTACCCACAGATACGCAGTATTTT. The encoded protein is CASALGLAALPTDTQYF.

The CDR3 DNA is TGTGCCAGCAGGAAGACAGCAAACACCGGGGAGCTGTTTTTT. It specifies CASRKTANTGELFF. V usage is TRBV12-3 or TRBV12-4 and J usage is TRBJ2-2; D is perhaps TRBD1 (5 bases). The CDR3 length is 14 residues. Trimming took off 6 bases at V and 2 bases at J, with 10 bases between the two ends.

This clonotype was picked up many times. V and J are TRBV12-3 or TRBV12-4 and TRBJ2-7; 8 bases are a match to TRBD1. CDR3 size: 15 residues. With V trimmed by 5 bases and J by 3 bases, 9 bases remained unmatched. CDR3 sequence reads: CASSRSFTGGYEQYF. The CDR3 DNA is TGTGCCAGCAGTCGGTCATTCACAGGGGGCTACGAGCAGTACTTC.